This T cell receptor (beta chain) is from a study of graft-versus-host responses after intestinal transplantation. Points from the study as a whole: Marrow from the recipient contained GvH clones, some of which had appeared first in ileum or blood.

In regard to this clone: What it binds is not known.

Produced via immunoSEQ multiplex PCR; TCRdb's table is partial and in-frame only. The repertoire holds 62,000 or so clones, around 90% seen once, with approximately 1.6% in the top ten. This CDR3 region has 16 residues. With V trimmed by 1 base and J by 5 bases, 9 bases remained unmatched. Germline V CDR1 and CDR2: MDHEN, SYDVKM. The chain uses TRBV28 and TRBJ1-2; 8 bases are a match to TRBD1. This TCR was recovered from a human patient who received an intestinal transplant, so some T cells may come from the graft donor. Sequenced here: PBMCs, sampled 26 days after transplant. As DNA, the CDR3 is TGTGCCAGCAGTTTATCCCCCGGGACAGGTTTATATGGCTACACCTTC. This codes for CASSLSPGTGLYGYTF.